One and the same sample provided the 15 T cell receptor beta chains below, sequenced in a study of cytomegalovirus exposure and HLA in healthy donors (dated by TCRdb to about 2017). Library method: the immunoSEQ multiplex PCR assay. A mixture of 60 forward primers for TCR Vbeta segments and 13 reverse primers for TCR Jbeta segments was used in the multiplex PCR. TCRdb mirrors the immuneACCESS table, restricted to in-frame sequences. Some clones are absent from its copies; in checked studies, under half trace to an unresolved V gene, and the reason for the others is unknown. This sample lists around 150,000 clones; 79% were detected once. Together, the top ten hold 2.1% of the sample. Source material: PBMCs. The receptor set was obtained from a man aged 40-55 years in good health and CMV-seronegative.

The chain couples TRBV6-1 to TRBJ2-7; 11 nucleotides match TRBD1. With 4 bases clipped from V and 2 bases from J, the junction kept 7 bases outside the gene matches. This CDR3 has 16 residues. CDR1 is MNHNS and CDR2 is SASEGT in the germline V gene. In nucleotides, the CDR3 is TGTGCCAGCAGTGGGACAGGGGGCGACGTCCCCTACGAGCAGTACTTC. This sequence encodes CASSGTGGDVPYEQYF.

The chain carries TRBV6-6 and TRBJ1-1; 8 bases agree with TRBD1. With V trimmed by 2 bases and J by 0 bases, 5 bases remained unmatched. Per germline, CDR1 MNHNY and CDR2 SVGAGI (reference sequence). This CDR3 spans 16 amino acids. The CDR3 sequence is CASSYARDRMNTEAFF. CDR3 sequence (DNA): TGTGCCAGCAGTTACGCCCGGGACAGGATGAACACTGAAGCTTTCTTT.

This clone was picked up a small number of times. The chain uses TRBV28 and TRBJ2-7; possible D gene TRBD1, 5 bases. This CDR3 region has 14 residues. The germline V gene has CDR1 MDHEN and CDR2 SYDVKM. Trimming removed 2 bases from V and 3 bases from J, with 11 bases in between. DNA of the CDR3: TGTGCCAGCAGTTTAGTACAGGACAACTACGAGCAGTACTTC. Protein product: CASSLVQDNYEQYF.

The J gene is TRBJ2-1, the V gene TRBV11-3; D may be TRBD2 (6 bases). Trimming removed 3 bases at V and 9 bases at J, with 18 bases between. The CDR3 runs 15 residues. CDR1 and CDR2 from the germline V gene are SGHNT and YENEEA. The CDR3 region has the DNA TGTGCCAGCAGCTTCGGAGGGAGAGCTCGGAGTGAGCAGTTCTTC. It translates to CASSFGGRARSEQFF.

The J gene is TRBJ2-1, the V gene TRBV4-1; 10 positions match TRBD2. The CDR3 is 16 amino acids. The junction had 6 bases not matched to a gene; V was cut back by 1 base and J by 6 bases. CDR1 is MGHRA, CDR2 YSYEKL, per germline. DNA for the CDR3: TGCGCCAGCAGCCAAGGGGTAGCGGGAGGTATCAATGAGCAGTTCTTC. This translates into CASSQGVAGGINEQFF.

The chain employs TRBV7-2 and TRBJ2-3, with a weak D call TRBD2 (6 bases). The V gene's germline CDR1 is SGHTA and CDR2 FQGNSA. The germline V and J ends were trimmed by 5 bases and 10 bases, with 19 bases remaining between them. The CDR3 sequence is 14 residues long. CDR3 region: CASSTLPEGLAQYF. For the CDR3, the DNA is TGTGCCAGCAGCACTCTCCCGGAGGGGTTAGCGCAGTATTTT.

CDR3 coding DNA: TGCGCCAGCAGCTTGTGGGAGGGAACTTACGAGCAGTACTTC. This encodes CASSLWEGTYEQYF. V usage is TRBV5-1 and J usage is TRBJ2-5, with 7 bases lining up with TRBD2. The J call could be wrong; TRBJ2-7 is a better fit for the DNA end. The CDR3 has 14 amino acids. Germline CDR1 is SGHRS and CDR2 is YFSETQ.

The chain links TRBV18 to TRBJ2-5, with D tentatively TRBD1 (5 bases). V was trimmed by 3 bases and J by 4 bases, leaving 9 bases between them. Per germline, CDR1 KGHSH and CDR2 LQKENI. The CDR3 consists of 13 residues. The CDR3, as DNA: TGTGCCAGCTCACCCGGACATGGAGAGACCCAGTACTTC. This codes for CASSPGHGETQYF.

This clone was detected only a few times. The CDR3 DNA sequence: TGTGCCAGTAGCCCCCTAAGGACTAGCCTTCCCTCCACAGATACGCAGTATTTT. It translates to CASSPLRTSLPSTDTQYF. The J gene is TRBJ2-3, the V gene TRBV19; 8 positions match TRBD2. CDR1 is LNHDA, CDR2 SQIVND, per germline (reference sequence). CDR3 length equals 18 residues. The J segment lost 2 bases and the V segment lost 6 bases, leaving 16 bases of the junction unmatched.

The genes are TRBV6-4 and TRBJ2-1; 12 nucleotides agree with TRBD1. V was clipped by 0 bases and J by 7 bases; unmatched bases: 4. CDR1 is MRHNA, CDR2 SNTAGT, per germline. The CDR3 runs 16 residues. CDR3 nucleotide sequence: TGTGCCAGCAGTGACTCCGGGACAGGGGGCGGGAATGAGCAGTTCTTC. Amino acid sequence: CASSDSGTGGGNEQFF.

V and J are TRBV27 and TRBJ2-3, with D tentatively TRBD1 (5 bases). In germline, CDR1 is MNHEY, CDR2 SMNVEV (reference sequence). Between the trimmed V and J ends, which lost 5 bases and 1 base, there was a span of 13 bases. The CDR3 runs 15 residues. The CDR3 protein is CASSPALGGTDTQYF. In nucleotides, the CDR3 is TGTGCCAGCAGTCCCGCTCTAGGGGGCACAGATACGCAGTATTTT.

The genes are TRBV28 and TRBJ2-7; D gene uncertain. Germline loops: CDR1 MDHEN, CDR2 SYDVKM. Trimming removed 4 bases from V and 5 bases from J, with 6 bases in between. The CDR3 runs to 11 residues. CDR3 nucleotide sequence: TGTGCCAGCAGTTCAGATGACGAGCAGTACTTC. This encodes CASSSDDEQYF. Combining the CDR3 with reference TRBV28 and TRBJ2-7 gives the whole variable domain DVKVTQSSRYLVKRTGEKVFLECVQDMDHENMFWYRQDPGLGLRLIYFSYDVKMKEKGDIPEGYSVSREKKERFSLILESASTNQTSMYLCASSSDDEQYFGPGTRLTVT.

The J gene is TRBJ2-3, the V gene TRBV4-2, with TRBD1 matching 9 bases. Germline V gives CDR1 LGHNA, CDR2 YNFKEQ. CDR3 size: 16 residues. Trimming cost V 3 bases and J 6 bases; bases outside gene matches: 10. The CDR3 sequence: CASSQSLGTGRDTQYF. CDR3 bases: TGTGCCAGCAGCCAGTCCCTCGGGACAGGGAGGGATACGCAGTATTTT.

This chain connects TRBV6-6 to TRBJ1-1, with TRBD1 as a possible D gene (5 bases). Per the germline V gene, CDR1 is MNHNY and CDR2 is SVGAGI (reference sequence). The germline V and J ends were trimmed by 6 bases and 6 bases, with 20 bases remaining between them. This CDR3 is 15 amino acids long. The CDR3 nucleotides read TGTGCCAGCAGAGCCGGACAAGGCCCTGCCGCTGAAGCTTTCTTT. Residues: CASRAGQGPAAEAFF.

The chain links TRBV28 to TRBJ2-7; D might be TRBD1 (5 bases). CDR1 and CDR2 (germline): MDHEN, SYDVKM. This CDR3 is 12 amino acids long. V gave up 5 bases and J gave up 7 bases, with 12 bases separating them. DNA for the CDR3: TGTGCCAGCAGTGGGCTGACAGCAGAGCAGTACTTC. It yields the protein CASSGLTAEQYF.